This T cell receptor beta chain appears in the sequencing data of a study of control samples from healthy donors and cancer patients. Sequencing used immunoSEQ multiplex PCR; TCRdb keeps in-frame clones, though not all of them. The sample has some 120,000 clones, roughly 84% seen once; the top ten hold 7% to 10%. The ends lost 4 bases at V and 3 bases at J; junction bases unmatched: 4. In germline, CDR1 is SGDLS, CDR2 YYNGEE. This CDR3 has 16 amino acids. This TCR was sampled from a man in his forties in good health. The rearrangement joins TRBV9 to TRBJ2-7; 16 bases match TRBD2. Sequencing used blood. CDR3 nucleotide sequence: TGTGCCAGCAGCCAGGGACTAGCGGGGGGGCTCTACGAGCAGTACTTC. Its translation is CASSQGLAGGLYEQYF.